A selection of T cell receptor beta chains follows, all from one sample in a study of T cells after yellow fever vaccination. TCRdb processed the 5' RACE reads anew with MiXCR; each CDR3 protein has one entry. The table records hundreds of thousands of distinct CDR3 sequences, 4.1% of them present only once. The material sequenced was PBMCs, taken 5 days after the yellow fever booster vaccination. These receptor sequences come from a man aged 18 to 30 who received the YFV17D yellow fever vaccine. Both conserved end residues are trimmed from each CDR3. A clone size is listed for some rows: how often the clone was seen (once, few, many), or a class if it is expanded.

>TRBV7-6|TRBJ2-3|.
ASSLATGGPTDTQY
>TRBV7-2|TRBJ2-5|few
ASSFRSEETQY
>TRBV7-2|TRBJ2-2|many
ASSSLAGAQTGELF
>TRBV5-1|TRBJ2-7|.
ASSPRQGGGSYEQY
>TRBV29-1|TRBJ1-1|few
SAERDTNTEAF
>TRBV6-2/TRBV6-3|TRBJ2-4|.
ASSYPGTGKEKDIQY
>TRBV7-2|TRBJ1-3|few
ASSLDQYSISGNTIY
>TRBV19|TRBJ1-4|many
ASSGLATNEKLF
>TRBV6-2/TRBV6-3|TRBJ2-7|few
ASSYHTSEY
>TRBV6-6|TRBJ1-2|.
ASSPGQGAYT
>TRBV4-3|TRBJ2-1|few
ASSQDISGSSYNEQF
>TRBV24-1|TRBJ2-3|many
ATSDYRGTQY
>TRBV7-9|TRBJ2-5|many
ASSLAGWTQY
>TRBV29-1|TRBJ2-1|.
SVGYSYNEQF
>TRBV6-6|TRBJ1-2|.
ASSYSSTLYGYT
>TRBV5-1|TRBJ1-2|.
ASSSTDSYGYT
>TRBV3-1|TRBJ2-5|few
ASSPSGRGETQY
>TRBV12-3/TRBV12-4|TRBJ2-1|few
ASSLGAGGRGEQF
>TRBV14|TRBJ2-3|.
ASSQDSELY
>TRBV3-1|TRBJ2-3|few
ASSQMTSGGADTQY
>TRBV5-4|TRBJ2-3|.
ASSLYGGIADTQY
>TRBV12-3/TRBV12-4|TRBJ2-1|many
ASSPPGLAVSSYNEQF